This T cell receptor (beta chain) originates from a study of cytomegalovirus exposure and HLA in healthy donors. Study-level findings and limits: Confirmation was obtained in vitro that a few CMV-associated chains are specific for CMV antigens.

Here immunoSEQ multiplex PCR was the method, and the copy in TCRdb shows in-frame clones only, minus some. The sample holds approximately 300,000 clones, 86% seen once. About this clone itself: Its cognate antigen is unknown.

Sequencing was carried out using PBMCs. This TCR came from a woman under 30 in good health and CMV-seronegative.

CDR3 nucleotide sequence: TGTGCCAGCACGACGGGGGGTTGGCCAAACGACGAGCAGTACTTC. It is translated as CASTTGGWPNDEQYF. The chain is built from TRBV9 and TRBJ2-7; 7 nucleotides line up with TRBD2. The ends lost 6 bases at V and 5 bases at J; junction bases unmatched: 14. Germline V lookup: CDR1 SGDLS, CDR2 YYNGEE. The length of the CDR3 is 15 residues.